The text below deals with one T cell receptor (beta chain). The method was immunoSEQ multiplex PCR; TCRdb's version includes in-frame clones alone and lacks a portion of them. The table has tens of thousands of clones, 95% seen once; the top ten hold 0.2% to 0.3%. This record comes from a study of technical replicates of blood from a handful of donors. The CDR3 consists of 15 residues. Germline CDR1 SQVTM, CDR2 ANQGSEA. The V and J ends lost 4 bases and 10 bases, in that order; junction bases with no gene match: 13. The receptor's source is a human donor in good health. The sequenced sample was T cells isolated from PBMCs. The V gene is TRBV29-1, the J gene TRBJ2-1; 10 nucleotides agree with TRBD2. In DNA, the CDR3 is TGCAGCGTTGCCCGTGGGAGCGGGAGGGCCGGGGAGCAGTTCTTC. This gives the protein CSVARGSGRAGEQFF.